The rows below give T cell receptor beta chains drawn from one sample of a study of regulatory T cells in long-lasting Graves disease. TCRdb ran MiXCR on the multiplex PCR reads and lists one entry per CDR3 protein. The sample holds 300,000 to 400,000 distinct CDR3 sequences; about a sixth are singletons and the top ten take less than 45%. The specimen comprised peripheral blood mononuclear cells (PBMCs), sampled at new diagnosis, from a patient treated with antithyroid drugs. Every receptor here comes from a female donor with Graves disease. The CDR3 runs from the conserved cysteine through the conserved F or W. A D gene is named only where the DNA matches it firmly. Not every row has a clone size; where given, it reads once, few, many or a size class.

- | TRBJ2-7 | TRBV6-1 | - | CATGTVESYEQYF | TGTGCCACGGGGACGGTCGAATCCTACGAGCAGTACTTC
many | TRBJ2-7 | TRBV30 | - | CVWSAGLSEQYF | TGTGTCTGGAGTGCGGGACTTTCCGAGCAGTACTTC
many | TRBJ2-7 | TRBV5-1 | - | CASSLAAAGYEQYF | TGCGCCAGCAGCTTGGCCGCCGCCGGCTACGAGCAGTACTTC
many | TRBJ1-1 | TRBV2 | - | CASSPEEGNRAFF | TGTGCCAGCAGTCCGGAGGAGGGGAACCGGGCTTTCTTT
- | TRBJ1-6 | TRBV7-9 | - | CASSYGGAPRGLHF | TGTGCCAGCAGCTACGGAGGGGCCCCTCGCGGCCTCCACTTT
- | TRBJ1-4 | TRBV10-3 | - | CATKRGPNEKLFF | TGTGCCACCAAGCGGGGGCCTAATGAAAAACTGTTTTTT
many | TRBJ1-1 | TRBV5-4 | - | CASSGPTAPEAFF | TGTGCCAGCAGTGGGCCGACTGCTCCTGAAGCTTTCTTT
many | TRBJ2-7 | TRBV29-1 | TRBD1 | CSVDPGQGSYEQYF | TGCAGCGTTGACCCGGGACAGGGGTCCTACGAGCAGTACTTC
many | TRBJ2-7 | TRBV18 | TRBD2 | CASSPQLAGGAYEQYF | TGTGCCAGCTCACCGCAACTAGCGGGGGGAGCCTACGAGCAGTACTTC
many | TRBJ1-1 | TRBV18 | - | CASSLTGTQNTEAFF | TGTGCCAGCTCACTCACCGGGACACAGAACACTGAAGCTTTCTTT
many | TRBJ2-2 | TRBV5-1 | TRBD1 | CASTGRGTGAMANTGELFF | TGCGCCAGCACCGGAAGAGGGACAGGGGCTATGGCGAACACCGGGGAGCTGTTTTTT
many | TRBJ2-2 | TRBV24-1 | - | CATSGFLTVVDTGELFF | TGTGCCACCAGTGGGTTTTTGACCGTCGTGGACACCGGGGAGCTGTTTTTT
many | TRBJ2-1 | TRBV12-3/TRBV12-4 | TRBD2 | CASRTSGSRNEQFF | TGTGCCAGCAGGACTAGCGGGAGTCGGAATGAGCAGTTCTTC